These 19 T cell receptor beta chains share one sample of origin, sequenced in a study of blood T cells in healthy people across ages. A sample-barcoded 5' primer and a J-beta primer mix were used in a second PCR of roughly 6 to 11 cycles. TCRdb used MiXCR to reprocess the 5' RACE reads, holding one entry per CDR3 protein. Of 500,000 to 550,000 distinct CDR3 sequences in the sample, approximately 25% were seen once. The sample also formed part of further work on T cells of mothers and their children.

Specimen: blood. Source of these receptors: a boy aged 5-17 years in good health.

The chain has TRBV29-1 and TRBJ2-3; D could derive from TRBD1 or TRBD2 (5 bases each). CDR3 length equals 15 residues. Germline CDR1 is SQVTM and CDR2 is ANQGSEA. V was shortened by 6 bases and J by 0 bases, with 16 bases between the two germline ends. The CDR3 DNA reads TGCAGCGTCAGGCCCCCGGGACGGAGCACAGATACGCAGTATTTT. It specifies CSVRPPGRSTDTQYF.

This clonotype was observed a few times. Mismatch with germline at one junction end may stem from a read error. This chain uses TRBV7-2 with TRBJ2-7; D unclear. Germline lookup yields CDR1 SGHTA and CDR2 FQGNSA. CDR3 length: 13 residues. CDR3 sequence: CASSSPPSCEQYF. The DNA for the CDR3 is TGTGCCAGCAGCTCACCGCCTTCCTGCGAGCAGTACTTC.

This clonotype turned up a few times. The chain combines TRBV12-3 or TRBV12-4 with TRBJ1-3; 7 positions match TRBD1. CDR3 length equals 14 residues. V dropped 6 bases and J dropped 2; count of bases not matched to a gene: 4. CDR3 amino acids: CASSEGQTGNTIYF. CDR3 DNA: TGTGCCAGCAGCGAGGGACAGACTGGAAACACCATATATTTT.

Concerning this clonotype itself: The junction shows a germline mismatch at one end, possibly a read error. CDR3 coding DNA: TGCAGTGCTTCACAGGGGGCTAAGTATGGCTACACCTTC. Protein sequence: CSASQGAKYGYTF. The chain joins TRBV20-1 to TRBJ1-2, with 9 bases matching TRBD1. CDR3 length: 13 residues. Germline CDR1 DFQATT, CDR2 SNEGSKA (reference sequence).

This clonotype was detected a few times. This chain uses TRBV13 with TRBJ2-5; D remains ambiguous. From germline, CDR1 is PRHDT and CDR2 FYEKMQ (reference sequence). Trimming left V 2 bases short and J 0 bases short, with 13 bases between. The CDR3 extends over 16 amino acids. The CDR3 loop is CASSLSGETDQETQYF. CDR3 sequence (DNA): TGTGCCAGCAGCTTATCTGGCGAGACCGACCAAGAGACCCAGTACTTC.

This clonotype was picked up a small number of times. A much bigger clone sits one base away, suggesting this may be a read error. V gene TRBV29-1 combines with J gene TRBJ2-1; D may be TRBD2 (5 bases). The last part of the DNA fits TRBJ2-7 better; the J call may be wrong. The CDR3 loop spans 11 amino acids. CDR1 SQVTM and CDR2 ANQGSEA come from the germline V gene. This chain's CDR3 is CSVESGYEQYF. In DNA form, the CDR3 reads TGCAGCGTTGAAAGCGGCTACGAGCAGTACTTC.

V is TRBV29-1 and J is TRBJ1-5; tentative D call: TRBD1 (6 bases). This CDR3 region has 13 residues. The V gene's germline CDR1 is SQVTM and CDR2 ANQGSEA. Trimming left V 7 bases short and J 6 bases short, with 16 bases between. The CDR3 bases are TGCAGCGCTGCCTTAGGGGGAGGTCAGCCCCAGCATTTT. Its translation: CSAALGGGQPQHF.

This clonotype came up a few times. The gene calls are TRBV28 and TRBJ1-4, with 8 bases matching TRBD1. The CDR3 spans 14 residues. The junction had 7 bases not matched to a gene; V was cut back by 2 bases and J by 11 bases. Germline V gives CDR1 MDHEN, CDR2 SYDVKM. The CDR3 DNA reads TGTGCCAGCAGTTTAACGCGGACAGGGTGGAAACTGTTTTTT. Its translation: CASSLTRTGWKLFF.

CDR3 nucleotides: TGTGCCAGCAGTCCCCCCGGCGTGGGAGCTTTCTTT. It yields the protein CASSPPGVGAFF. The chain links TRBV28 to TRBJ1-1, with D hard to call. This CDR3 is built from 12 residues. The germline V gene has CDR1 MDHEN and CDR2 SYDVKM. Trimming cost V 5 bases and J 10 bases, with 14 bases left between them.

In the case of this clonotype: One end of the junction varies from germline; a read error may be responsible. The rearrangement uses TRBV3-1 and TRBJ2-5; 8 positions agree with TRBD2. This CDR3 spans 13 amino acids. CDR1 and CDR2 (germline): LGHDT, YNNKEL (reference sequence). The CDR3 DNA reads TGTGCCAGCAGCCAAGTGCAGCGGGGCGGGGGGTTCTTC. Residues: CASSQVQRGGGFF.

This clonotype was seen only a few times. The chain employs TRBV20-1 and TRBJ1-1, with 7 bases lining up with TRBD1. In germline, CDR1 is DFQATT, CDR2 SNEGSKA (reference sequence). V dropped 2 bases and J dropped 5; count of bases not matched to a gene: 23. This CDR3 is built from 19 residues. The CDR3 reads CSARSQFGTALFSETEAFF. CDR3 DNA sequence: TGCAGTGCTAGATCCCAGTTCGGGACAGCCCTCTTTTCAGAAACTGAAGCTTTCTTT.

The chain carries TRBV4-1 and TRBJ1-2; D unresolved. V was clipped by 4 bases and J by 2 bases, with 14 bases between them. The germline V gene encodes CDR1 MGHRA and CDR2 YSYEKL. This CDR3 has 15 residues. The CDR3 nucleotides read TGCGCCAGCAGCCTCCACGGTGACGGGAACTATGGCTACACCTTC. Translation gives CASSLHGDGNYGYTF.

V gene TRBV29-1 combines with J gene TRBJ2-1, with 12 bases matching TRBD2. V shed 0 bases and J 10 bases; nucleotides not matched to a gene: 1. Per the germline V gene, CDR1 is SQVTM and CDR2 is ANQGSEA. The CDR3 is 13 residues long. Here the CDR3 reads CSVEDLAGGEQFF. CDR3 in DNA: TGCAGCGTTGAAGACCTAGCGGGAGGGGAGCAGTTCTTC.

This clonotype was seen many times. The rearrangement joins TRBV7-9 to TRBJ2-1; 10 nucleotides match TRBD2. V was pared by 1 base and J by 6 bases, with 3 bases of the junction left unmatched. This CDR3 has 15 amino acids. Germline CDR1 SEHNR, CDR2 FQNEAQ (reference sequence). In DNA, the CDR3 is TGTGCCAGCAGCTTAGGAGCGGGAGGGATCAATGAGCAGTTCTTC. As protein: CASSLGAGGINEQFF.

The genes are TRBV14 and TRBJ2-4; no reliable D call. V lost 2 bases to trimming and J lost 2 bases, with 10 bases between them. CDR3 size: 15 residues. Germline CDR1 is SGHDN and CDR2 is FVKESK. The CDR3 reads CASSQLGDSKNIQYF. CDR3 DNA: TGTGCCAGCAGCCAATTGGGTGACTCCAAAAACATTCAGTACTTC.

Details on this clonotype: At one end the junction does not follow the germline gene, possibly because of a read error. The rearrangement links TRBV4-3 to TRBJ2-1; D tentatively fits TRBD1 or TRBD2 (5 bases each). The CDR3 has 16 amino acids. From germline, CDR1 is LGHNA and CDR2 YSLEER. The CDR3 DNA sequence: TGCGCCAGCAGCCAAGATTGGGACCCTGCCTACAATGAGCAGTCCTTC. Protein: CASSQDWDPAYNEQSF.

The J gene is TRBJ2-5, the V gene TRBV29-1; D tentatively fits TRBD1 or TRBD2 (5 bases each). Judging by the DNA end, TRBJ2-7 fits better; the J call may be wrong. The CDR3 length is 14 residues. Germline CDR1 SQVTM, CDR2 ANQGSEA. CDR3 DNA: TGCAGCGTTGGGTTTTGGGGACGGACCTACGAGCAGTACTTC. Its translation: CSVGFWGRTYEQYF.

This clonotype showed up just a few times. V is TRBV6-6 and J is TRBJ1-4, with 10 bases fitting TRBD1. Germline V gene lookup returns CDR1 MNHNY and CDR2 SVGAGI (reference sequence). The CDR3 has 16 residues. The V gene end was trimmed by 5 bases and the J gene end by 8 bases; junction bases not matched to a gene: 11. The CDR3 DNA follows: TGTGCCAGCAGTCCCCCTTCTCGGACAGGGGGGGAAAAACTGTTTTTT. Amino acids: CASSPPSRTGGEKLFF.

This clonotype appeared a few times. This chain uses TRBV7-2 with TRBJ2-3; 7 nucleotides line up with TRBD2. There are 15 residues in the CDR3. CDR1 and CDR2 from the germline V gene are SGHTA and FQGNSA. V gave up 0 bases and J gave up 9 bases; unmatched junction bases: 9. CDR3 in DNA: TGTGCCAGCAGCTTAGCTTACGGGGAGGGCAGGACGCAGTATTTT. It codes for CASSLAYGEGRTQYF. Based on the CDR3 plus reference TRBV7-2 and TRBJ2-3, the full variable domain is GAGVSQSPSNKVTEKGKDVELRCDPISGHTALYWYRQSLGQGLEFLIYFQGNSAPDKSGLPSDRFSAERTGGSVSTLTIQRTQQEDSAVYLCASSLAYGEGRTQYFGPGTRLTVL.